One and the same sample provided the 4 T cell receptor beta chains below, sequenced in a study of blood T cell repertoires in COVID-19 (dated by TCRdb to about 2020). Library prep was done by the immunoSEQ multiplex PCR assay. TCRdb obtained this table from immuneACCESS and retained in-frame rearrangements with V and J assigned. These tables miss some clones; where compared with another copy, unresolved V genes account for less than half of the shortfall, and the remainder is unexplained. Within this sample are around 100,000 clones, with 85% to 90% of them counted one time only. Of the sample, 3% to 3.5% falls within the top ten clones. The sequenced sample consisted of peripheral blood. The receptors originated from a human donor in a cohort sampled during active COVID-19.

The V and J genes are TRBV7-2 and TRBJ2-7, with 9 bases aligning to TRBD1. The V and J ends lost 1 base and 9 bases, in that order; junction bases with no gene match: 7. This CDR3 is built from 14 residues. Germline values: CDR1 SGHTA, CDR2 FQGNSA. CDR3 in amino acids: CASSLGDRVRGQYF. For the CDR3, the DNA is TGTGCCAGCAGCTTAGGGGACAGGGTAAGGGGGCAGTACTTC.

The chain couples TRBV5-1 to TRBJ1-1, with 12 bases fitting TRBD1. Trimming took 4 bases from V and 3 from J; bases not matched to a gene: 7. The CDR3 has 16 residues. Germline values: CDR1 SGHRS, CDR2 YFSETQ. CDR3 in DNA: TGCGCCAGCAGCGTGGGGACAGGGGGCGCCCACACTGAAGCTTTCTTT. It yields the protein CASSVGTGGAHTEAFF.

This clone was recorded once. V is TRBV7-7 and J is TRBJ2-5; 11 nucleotides line up with TRBD1. The CDR3 sequence is 15 residues long. The J segment lost 2 bases and the V segment lost 5 bases, leaving 4 bases of the junction unmatched. Germline assignment: CDR1 SSHAT and CDR2 FNYEAQ (reference sequence). CDR3 in DNA: TGTGCCAGCAGCATTGGACAGGGGGCACAAGAGACCCAGTACTTC. It is translated as CASSIGQGAQETQYF.

This chain links TRBV5-1 with TRBJ2-1, with D unresolved. The CDR3 has 14 amino acids. V lost 6 bases and J 7 bases, leaving 17 bases between the germline ends. CDR1 SGHRS and CDR2 YFSETQ come from the germline V gene. This chain's CDR3 is CASTSTSGSNEQFF. In DNA, the CDR3 is TGCGCCAGCACCTCCACCTCGGGTTCAAATGAGCAGTTCTTC.